This T cell receptor (beta chain) was recorded in a study of blood T cell repertoires in COVID-19. Study information: Acute-phase and convalescent COVID-19 samples originated in the United States, Italy and Spain. T cells, B-cell-depleted T cells, or PBMCs provided the cDNA or gDNA that served as material.

The CDR3 is 16 residues long. Germline loops: CDR1 LNHDA, CDR2 SQIVND (reference sequence). Trimming pared 2 bases from V and 3 bases from J, leaving 13 bases between. Libraries were prepared by immunoSEQ multiplex PCR; TCRdb keeps only in-frame clonotypes and omits some of them. The sample yields roughly 320,000 clones, 86% seen once. J is TRBJ2-2 and V is TRBV19; possibly TRBD1 for D (6 bases). The origin of this receptor is a man aged 25 to 40 who had recovered from COVID-19. What was sequenced was PBMCs or T cells enriched from blood (not recorded which). The CDR3 region is CASSISQQGHTGELFF. CDR3 sequence (DNA): TGTGCCAGTAGTATAAGCCAACAGGGTCACACCGGGGAGCTGTTTTTT.